These T cell receptor beta chains were read from a single sample in a study of shared clonotypes between healthy human individuals. Data came from immunoSEQ multiplex PCR; TCRdb stores just in-frame clones and leaves some out. The sample contains some 680,000 clones, less than 80% of which appear only once. Sample: memory CD4+ T cells sorted from blood. These receptors were collected from a woman aged 25 to 39 in good health. The CDR3 runs from the conserved cysteine through the conserved F or W. Each record gives: D gene, clone size, J gene, V gene, CDR3 protein, CDR3 DNA. A D gene is named only where the DNA matches it firmly. Expanded clones are given a class, and other clones once, few, many or no size at all.

-	-	TRBJ2-7	TRBV6-1	CASSYVAASYEQYF	TGTGCCAGCAGCTACGTGGCAGCATCCTACGAGCAGTACTTC
-	-	TRBJ1-4	TRBV6-5	CASSPKGLWGEKLFF	TGTGCCAGCAGCCCGAAAGGGCTCTGGGGGGAAAAACTGTTTTTT
-	-	TRBJ2-2	TRBV7-3	CASSRRHNTGELFF	TGTGCCAGCAGCAGACGGCACAACACCGGGGAGCTGTTTTTT
TRBD2	-	TRBJ2-3	TRBV9	CASSVGGRGPDTQYF	TGTGCCAGCAGCGTAGGCGGGAGGGGCCCAGATACGCAGTATTTT
TRBD1	-	TRBJ2-1	TRBV7-3	CASSSRRDRGYNEQFF	TGTGCCAGCAGCTCGCGACGGGACAGGGGCTACAATGAGCAGTTCTTC
TRBD2	-	TRBJ2-7	TRBV10-2	CASSESRREGSEQYF	TGCGCCAGCAGTGAGTCTAGACGGGAGGGCTCCGAGCAGTACTTC
-	-	TRBJ2-6	TRBV5-4	CASSLVFVGAAGANVLTF	TGTGCCAGCAGCTTAGTATTCGTTGGGGCGGCAGGGGCCAACGTCCTGACTTTC
-	-	TRBJ2-1	TRBV7-2	CASSLGSRSYNEQFF	TGTGCCAGCAGCTTAGGTAGTAGATCCTACAATGAGCAGTTCTTC
-	-	TRBJ2-6	TRBV27	CASSSPPGISGANVLTF	TGTGCCAGCAGTTCCCCGCCAGGGATCTCTGGGGCCAACGTCCTGACTTTC
TRBD1	-	TRBJ2-1	TRBV5-1	CASTTGTGSNEQFF	TGCGCCAGCACTACTGGGACAGGGAGCAATGAGCAGTTCTTC
-	once	TRBJ1-2	TRBV28	CASSLPNREGYGYTF	TGTGCCAGCAGTTTACCTAACAGGGAAGGCTATGGCTACACCTTC
TRBD1	few	TRBJ2-2	TRBV29-1	CSVETDRGGELFF	TGCAGCGTTGAAACGGACAGGGGCGGGGAGCTGTTTTTT
TRBD1	-	TRBJ2-7	TRBV6-6	CASTQTGVGGRYEQYF	TGTGCCAGCACCCAGACAGGGGTCGGGGGAAGGTACGAGCAGTACTTC
-	few	TRBJ2-5	TRBV5-1	CASSPTAGETQYF	TGCGCCAGCAGCCCCACGGCGGGAGAGACCCAGTACTTC
TRBD2	-	TRBJ2-1	TRBV18	CASSPPLAGRSDYNEQFF	TGTGCCAGCTCACCACCGCTAGCGGGAAGAAGCGACTACAATGAGCAGTTCTTC
-	-	TRBJ2-1	TRBV5-1	CASSRTHNEQFF	TGCGCCAGCAGCAGGACCCACAATGAGCAGTTCTTC
-	-	TRBJ2-5	TRBV19	CASSIVGEETQYF	TGTGCCAGTAGTATTGTGGGGGAAGAGACCCAGTACTTC
TRBD1	-	TRBJ1-5	TRBV29-1	CSAGTGTQPQHF	TGCAGCGCCGGGACAGGGACTCAGCCCCAGCATTTT
-	-	TRBJ1-2	TRBV10-2	CASSEWRGFGYTF	TGCGCCAGCAGTGAGTGGAGAGGGTTCGGCTACACCTTC
TRBD1	-	TRBJ2-2	TRBV5-1	CASSFGDRDTGELFF	TGCGCCAGCAGCTTCGGGGACAGGGATACCGGGGAGCTGTTTTTT
TRBD1	-	TRBJ1-2	TRBV28	CASSLWTGPSNYGYTF	TGTGCCAGCAGTTTGTGGACAGGGCCCTCTAACTATGGCTACACCTTC
TRBD1	-	TRBJ2-7	TRBV27	CASRAGTVTYEQYF	TGTGCCAGCAGGGCCGGGACAGTAACCTACGAGCAGTACTTC
-	-	TRBJ1-4	TRBV4-2	CASSQDATNEKLFF	TGTGCCAGCAGCCAGGATGCAACTAATGAAAAACTGTTTTTT
TRBD2	few	TRBJ2-7	TRBV9	CASSVGIGRAYEQYF	TGTGCCAGCAGCGTGGGCATCGGGAGGGCCTACGAGCAGTACTTC
TRBD1	-	TRBJ1-2	TRBV30	CAWSPTGTGVNYGYTF	TGTGCCTGGAGTCCAACCGGGACAGGGGTTAACTATGGCTACACCTTC
TRBD2	few	TRBJ2-3	TRBV9	CASSDRLAGAADTQYF	TGTGCCAGCAGCGACAGACTAGCGGGAGCCGCAGATACGCAGTATTTT
-	-	TRBJ1-4	TRBV5-6	CASSFRRTNEKLFF	TGTGCCAGCAGCTTCCGACGGACTAATGAAAAACTGTTTTTT
TRBD1	-	TRBJ1-4	TRBV9	CASSVDRGNEKLFF	TGTGCCAGCAGCGTAGACAGGGGGAATGAAAAACTGTTTTTT
-	-	TRBJ2-7	TRBV7-2	CASSLDGRSSYEQYF	TGTGCCAGCAGCTTAGATGGCAGGAGCTCCTACGAGCAGTACTTC
TRBD2	once	TRBJ2-1	TRBV28	CASSLLSGGNNEQFF	TGTGCCAGCAGTTTATTAAGCGGGGGCAACAATGAGCAGTTCTTC